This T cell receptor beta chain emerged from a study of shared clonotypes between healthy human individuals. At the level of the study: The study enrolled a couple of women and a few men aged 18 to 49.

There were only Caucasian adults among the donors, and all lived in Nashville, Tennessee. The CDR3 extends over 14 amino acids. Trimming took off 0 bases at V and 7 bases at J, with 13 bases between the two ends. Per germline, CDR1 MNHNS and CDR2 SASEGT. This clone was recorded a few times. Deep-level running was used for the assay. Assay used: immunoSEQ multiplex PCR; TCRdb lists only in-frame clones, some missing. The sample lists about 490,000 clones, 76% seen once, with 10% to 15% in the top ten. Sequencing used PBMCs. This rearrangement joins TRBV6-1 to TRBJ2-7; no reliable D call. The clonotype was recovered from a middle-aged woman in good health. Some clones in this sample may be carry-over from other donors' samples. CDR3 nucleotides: TGTGCCAGCAGTGAAGCATGGGATAAGGGAGAGCAGTACTTC. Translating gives CASSEAWDKGEQYF.